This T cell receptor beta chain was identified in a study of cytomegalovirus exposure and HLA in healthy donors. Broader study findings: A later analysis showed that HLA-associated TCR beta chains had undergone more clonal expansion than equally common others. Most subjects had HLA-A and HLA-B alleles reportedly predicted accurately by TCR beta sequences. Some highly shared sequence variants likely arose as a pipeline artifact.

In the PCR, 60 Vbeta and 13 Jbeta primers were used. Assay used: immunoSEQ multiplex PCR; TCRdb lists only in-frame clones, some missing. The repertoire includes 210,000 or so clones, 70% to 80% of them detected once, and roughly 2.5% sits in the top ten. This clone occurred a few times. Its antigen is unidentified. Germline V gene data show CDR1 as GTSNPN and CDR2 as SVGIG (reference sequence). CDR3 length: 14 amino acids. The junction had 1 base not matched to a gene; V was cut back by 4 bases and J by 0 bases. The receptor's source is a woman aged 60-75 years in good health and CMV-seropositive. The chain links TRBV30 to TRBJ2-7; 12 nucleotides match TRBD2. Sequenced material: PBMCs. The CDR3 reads CAWTTSGSSYEQYF. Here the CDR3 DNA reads TGTGCCTGGACGACTAGCGGGAGCTCCTACGAGCAGTACTTC. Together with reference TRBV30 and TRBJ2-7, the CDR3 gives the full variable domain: SQTIHQWPATLVQPVGSPLSLECTVEGTSNPNLYWYRQAAGRGLQLLFYSVGIGQISSEVPQNLSASRPQDRQFILSSKKLLLSDSGFYLCAWTTSGSSYEQYFGPGTRLTVT.